Reported below is one T cell receptor (beta chain). The junction and the germline gene differ at one end; a read error may be behind it. Synthesis of TCR beta cDNA was carried out from 500 ng total RNA with a constant-region primer. Modified slightly, ARM-PCR produced TCR beta libraries over three nested multiplex PCR rounds. Rounds one and two of PCR, each of 10 cycles, were primed with TRBV1-TRBV30 forward primers and a C-beta reverse primer. TCRdb independently ran MiXCR on the multiplex PCR reads; one entry per CDR3 protein. The table records 75,000 or so distinct CDR3 sequences, 60% to 80% of them present only once. These data originate in a study of tumor-infiltrating lymphocytes in primary liver carcinoma. The CDR3 is 17 residues long. The V gene's germline CDR1 is SGHRS and CDR2 YFSETQ. Unsorted bulk tissue of about 18-34 mg yielded co-extracted RNA and DNA.

V gene TRBV5-1 combines with J gene TRBJ1-2, with unresolved D. This receptor was obtained from a man aged 40-55 years with primary liver carcinoma and hepatitis B virus infection. The sequenced sample consisted of liver tumor tissue from sampling region 4. As to subset: tumor region T4, right-lateral pole. CDR3 protein: CASNPGWRTDPNYDYTF. CDR3 nucleotide sequence: TGCGCCAGCAACCCAGGATGGCGGACGGACCCAAACTATGACTACACCTTC.